This T cell receptor (beta chain) was sequenced for a study of blood T cell repertoires in COVID-19. V lost 6 bases to trimming and J lost 0 bases; unmatched junction nucleotides: 4. The CDR3 sequence is 16 residues long. Per the germline V gene, CDR1 is LGHDT and CDR2 is YNNKEL (reference sequence). How the authors handled the data: Estimates of nucleated cell counts were drawn from the amplification of reference gene primers. Assay: immunoSEQ multiplex PCR; the TCRdb copy retains only in-frame clones and omits some. V and J calls and clone size are given by that table; D and trimming were obtained from the DNA. The table lists approximately 69,000 clones, around 90% of them singletons, with approximately 29% in the top ten.

The chain joins TRBV3-1 (or the pseudogene TRBV3-2) to TRBJ2-5; 13 bases agree with TRBD2. Source material: peripheral blood. The TCR comes from a man in his forties or fifties with acute or convalescent COVID-19. CDR3 bases: TGTGCCAGCAGAGCGACTAGCGGGAGGTACCAAGAGACCCAGTACTTC. Translating gives CASRATSGRYQETQYF.